Sequencing of this T cell receptor (beta chain) was carried out in a study of cytomegalovirus exposure and HLA in healthy donors. The study, taken as a whole, reports: Rare TCR sequences predominated, though certain public TCRs were found in many donors.

Germline assignment: CDR1 LNHDA and CDR2 SQIVND (reference sequence). The CDR3 length is 15 residues. V shed 0 bases and J shed 0 bases, with 6 bases lying between them. Use of 60 Vbeta and 13 Jbeta primers characterized the PCR. Generated by immunoSEQ multiplex PCR, the TCRdb table keeps only in-frame clones and is missing some. Here the sample spans 150,000 to 180,000 clones, 70% to 90% being singletons. Of note for this clone: The antigen is unknown.

The chain couples TRBV19 to TRBJ1-5; the D is unclear. This clonotype originated in a woman aged 40-49 years in good health and CMV-seropositive. The sequenced sample was PBMCs. CDR3 coding DNA: TGTGCCAGTAGTATAGAAACGGTTAGCAATCAGCCCCAGCATTTT. It specifies CASSIETVSNQPQHF.